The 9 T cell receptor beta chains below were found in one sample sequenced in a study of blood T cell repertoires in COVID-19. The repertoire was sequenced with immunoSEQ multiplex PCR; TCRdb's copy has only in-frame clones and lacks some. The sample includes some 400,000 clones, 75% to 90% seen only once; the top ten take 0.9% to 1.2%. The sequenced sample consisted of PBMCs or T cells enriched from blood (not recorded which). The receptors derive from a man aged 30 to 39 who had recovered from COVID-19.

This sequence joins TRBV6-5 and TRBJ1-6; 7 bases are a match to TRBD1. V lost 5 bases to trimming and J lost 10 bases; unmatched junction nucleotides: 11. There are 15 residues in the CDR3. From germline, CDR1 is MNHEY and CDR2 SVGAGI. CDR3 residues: CASSRQGSKGSPLHF. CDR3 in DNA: TGTGCCAGCAGTAGACAGGGTTCGAAGGGATCACCCCTCCACTTT.

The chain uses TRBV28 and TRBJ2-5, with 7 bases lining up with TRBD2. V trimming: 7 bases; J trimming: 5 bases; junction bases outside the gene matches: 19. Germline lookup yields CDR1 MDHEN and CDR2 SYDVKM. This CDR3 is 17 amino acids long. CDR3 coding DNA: TGTGCCAGCACGCCGGGGATGGGGGGGACGTCTGGCGAGACCCAGTACTTC. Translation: CASTPGMGGTSGETQYF.

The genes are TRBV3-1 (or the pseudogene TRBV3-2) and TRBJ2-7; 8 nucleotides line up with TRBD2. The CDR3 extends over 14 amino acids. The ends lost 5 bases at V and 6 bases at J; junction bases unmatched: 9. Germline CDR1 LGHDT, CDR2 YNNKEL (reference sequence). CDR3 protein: CASSESAGVGEQYF. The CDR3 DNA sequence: TGTGCCAGCAGCGAATCAGCGGGAGTTGGCGAGCAGTACTTC.

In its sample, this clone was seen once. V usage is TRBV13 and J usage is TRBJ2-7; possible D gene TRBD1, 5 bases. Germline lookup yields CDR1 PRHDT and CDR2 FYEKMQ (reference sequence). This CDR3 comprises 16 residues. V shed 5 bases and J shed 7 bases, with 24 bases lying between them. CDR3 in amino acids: CASSPRVGLVGWEQYF. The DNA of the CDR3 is TGTGCCAGCAGCCCCAGGGTCGGGCTAGTGGGGTGGGAGCAGTACTTC.

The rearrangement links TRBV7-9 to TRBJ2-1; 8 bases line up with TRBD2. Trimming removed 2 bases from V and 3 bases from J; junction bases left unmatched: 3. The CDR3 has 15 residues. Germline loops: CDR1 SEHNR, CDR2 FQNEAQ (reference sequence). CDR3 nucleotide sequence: TGTGCCAGCAGCTTAAGGCGGGAGGTCTACAATGAGCAGTTCTTC. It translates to CASSLRREVYNEQFF.

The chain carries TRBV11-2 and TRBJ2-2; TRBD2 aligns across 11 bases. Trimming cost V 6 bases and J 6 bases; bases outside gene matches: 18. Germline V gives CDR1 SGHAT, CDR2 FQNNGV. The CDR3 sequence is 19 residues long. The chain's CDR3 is CASRDRGKSTSGIAGELFF. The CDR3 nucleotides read TGTGCCAGCAGAGACAGGGGGAAATCGACTAGCGGGATTGCCGGGGAGCTGTTTTTT.

In DNA form, the CDR3 reads TGTGCCACCAGGGGAGGGGGTCTCACAGTTGTGCCCCAGCATTTT. Its translation: CATRGGGLTVVPQHF. The J gene is TRBJ1-5, the V gene TRBV5-8; the D gene is possibly TRBD1 (6 bases). V lost 9 bases and J 9 bases, leaving 25 bases between the germline ends. The CDR3 is 15 residues long. The germline V gene has CDR1 SGHTS and CDR2 YDEGEE.

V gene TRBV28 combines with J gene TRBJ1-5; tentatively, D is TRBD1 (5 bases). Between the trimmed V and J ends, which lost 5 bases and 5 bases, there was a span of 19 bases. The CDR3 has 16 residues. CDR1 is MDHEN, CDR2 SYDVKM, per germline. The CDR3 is CASSERQNRVDQPQHF. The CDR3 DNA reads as TGTGCCAGCAGTGAAAGACAGAATCGAGTCGATCAGCCCCAGCATTTT.

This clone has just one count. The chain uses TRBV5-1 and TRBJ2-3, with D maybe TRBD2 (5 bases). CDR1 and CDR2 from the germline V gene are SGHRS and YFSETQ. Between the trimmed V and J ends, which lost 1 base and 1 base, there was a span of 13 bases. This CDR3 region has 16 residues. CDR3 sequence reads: CASSLSSSEGTDTQYF. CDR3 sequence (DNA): TGCGCCAGCAGCTTGTCGTCCTCGGAGGGCACAGATACGCAGTATTTT.